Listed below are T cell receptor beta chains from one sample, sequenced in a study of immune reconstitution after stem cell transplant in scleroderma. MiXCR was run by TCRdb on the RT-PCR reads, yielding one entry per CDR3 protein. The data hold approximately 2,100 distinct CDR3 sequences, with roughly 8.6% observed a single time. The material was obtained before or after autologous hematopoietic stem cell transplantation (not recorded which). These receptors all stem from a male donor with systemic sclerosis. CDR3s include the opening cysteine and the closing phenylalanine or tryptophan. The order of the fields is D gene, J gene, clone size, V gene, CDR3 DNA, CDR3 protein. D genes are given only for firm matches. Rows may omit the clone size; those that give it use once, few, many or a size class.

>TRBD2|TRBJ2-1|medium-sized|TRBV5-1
TGCGCCAGCAGCTCTGGACTAGCGGGGGAAATCCCGCAGTTCTTC
CASSSGLAGEIPQFF
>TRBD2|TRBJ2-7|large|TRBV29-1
TGCAGCGCCCCGGGGGGAAGGGGCGAGCAGTACTTC
CSAPGGRGEQYF
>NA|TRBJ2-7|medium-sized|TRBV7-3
TGTGCCAGCAGCTTAATGGGCTCCTACGAGCAGTACTTC
CASSLMGSYEQYF
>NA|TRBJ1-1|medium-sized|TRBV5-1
TGCGCCAGCAGCTTGGCCGGCCAGGCAGTAAACACTGAAGCTTTCTTT
CASSLAGQAVNTEAFF
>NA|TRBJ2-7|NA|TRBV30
TGTGCCTGGAGTCCCGGGTCAGGGATCTACGAGCAGTACTTC
CAWSPGSGIYEQYF
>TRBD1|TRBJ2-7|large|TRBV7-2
TGTGCCAGCAGCTTAATCCGGGACAGGTCCTACGAGCAGTACTTC
CASSLIRDRSYEQYF
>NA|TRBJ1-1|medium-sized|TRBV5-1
TGCGCCAGCAGCTTTGAGGCCACAGGGATGAACACTGAAGCTTTCTTT
CASSFEATGMNTEAFF
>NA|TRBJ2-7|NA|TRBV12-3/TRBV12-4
TGTGCCAGCAGTTTAGGCGCTTGGGGGGACTCCTACGAGCAGTACTTC
CASSLGAWGDSYEQYF
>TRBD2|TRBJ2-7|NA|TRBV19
TGTGCCAGTGGCCAGACTAGCGGGACCTACGAGCAGTACTTC
CASGQTSGTYEQYF
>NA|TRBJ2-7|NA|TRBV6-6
TGTGCCAGCAGTTACTCGGGGACCCCATACTACGAGCAGTACTTC
CASSYSGTPYYEQYF
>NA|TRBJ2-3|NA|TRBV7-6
TGTGCCAGCAGCTTAGCGGGGGTCAGCACAGATACGCAGTATTTT
CASSLAGVSTDTQYF